Listed below are T cell receptor beta chains from one sample, sequenced in a study of blood T cells in healthy people across ages. One entry per CDR3 protein results from TCRdb running MiXCR on the 5' RACE reads. The sample contains 750,000 or so distinct CDR3 sequences, around 25% of which appear only once. This sample was shared with a second study, whose subject was T cells of mothers and their children.

The sample was blood. These receptors were obtained from a boy aged 10-17 years in good health. CDR3s include the opening cysteine and the closing phenylalanine or tryptophan. The order of the fields is clone size, V gene, D gene, J gene, CDR3 DNA, CDR3 protein. A D gene is named only where the DNA matches it firmly. Rows give clone size only sometimes, using once, few, many, or a class for an expanded clone.

clone_size: few; v_call: TRBV28; d_call: TRBD2; j_call: TRBJ2-3; cdr3_nt: TGTGCCAGCAGACAGAGCGGGATGAGCACAGATGCGCAGTATTTT; cdr3_aa: CASRQSGMSTDAQYF
clone_size: few; v_call: TRBV7-9; d_call: NA; j_call: TRBJ2-7; cdr3_nt: TGTGCCAGCAGCGTAGTGGGGGGAACCTACGAGCAGTACTTC; cdr3_aa: CASSVVGGTYEQYF
clone_size: few; v_call: TRBV9; d_call: TRBD2; j_call: TRBJ2-5; cdr3_nt: TGTGCCGTCCCTAAGCGGGGCCAAGAGACCCAGTACTTC; cdr3_aa: CAVPKRGQETQYF
clone_size: NA; v_call: TRBV4-1; d_call: NA; j_call: TRBJ2-1; cdr3_nt: TGCGCCAGCAGCCACGGCCGGGACAACCTCCCGTACAATGAGCAGTTCTTC; cdr3_aa: CASSHGRDNLPYNEQFF
clone_size: few; v_call: TRBV20-1; d_call: TRBD2; j_call: TRBJ2-1; cdr3_nt: TGCAGTGCTAGGGCTAGCGGGGGGGAGAGTGAGCAGTTCTTC; cdr3_aa: CSARASGGESEQFF
clone_size: NA; v_call: TRBV5-6; d_call: NA; j_call: TRBJ1-1; cdr3_nt: TGTGCCAGCACCTTGGGGGGCACTGAAGCTTTCTTT; cdr3_aa: CASTLGGTEAFF
clone_size: few; v_call: TRBV10-3; d_call: TRBD1; j_call: TRBJ2-7; cdr3_nt: TGTGCCATCAGAGCAGGGGGATACGAGCAGTACTTC; cdr3_aa: CAIRAGGYEQYF
clone_size: few; v_call: TRBV29-1; d_call: TRBD2; j_call: TRBJ2-1; cdr3_nt: TGCAGCGTTGAAGCTCGGGCCGGACTAGCTGACTACAATGAGCAGTTCTTC; cdr3_aa: CSVEARAGLADYNEQFF
clone_size: few; v_call: TRBV28; d_call: NA; j_call: TRBJ2-1; cdr3_nt: TGTGCCAGCAGAAGACAGGACTACAATGAGCAGTTCTTC; cdr3_aa: CASRRQDYNEQFF
clone_size: NA; v_call: TRBV5-6; d_call: NA; j_call: TRBJ2-1; cdr3_nt: TGTGCCACCAACGGGGTAGGGGCCTCCTACAATGAGCAGTTCTTC; cdr3_aa: CATNGVGASYNEQFF
clone_size: few; v_call: TRBV20-1; d_call: NA; j_call: TRBJ1-5; cdr3_nt: TGCAGTGCTAGAGAGAGAATGGGTCAGCCCCAGCATTTT; cdr3_aa: CSARERMGQPQHF